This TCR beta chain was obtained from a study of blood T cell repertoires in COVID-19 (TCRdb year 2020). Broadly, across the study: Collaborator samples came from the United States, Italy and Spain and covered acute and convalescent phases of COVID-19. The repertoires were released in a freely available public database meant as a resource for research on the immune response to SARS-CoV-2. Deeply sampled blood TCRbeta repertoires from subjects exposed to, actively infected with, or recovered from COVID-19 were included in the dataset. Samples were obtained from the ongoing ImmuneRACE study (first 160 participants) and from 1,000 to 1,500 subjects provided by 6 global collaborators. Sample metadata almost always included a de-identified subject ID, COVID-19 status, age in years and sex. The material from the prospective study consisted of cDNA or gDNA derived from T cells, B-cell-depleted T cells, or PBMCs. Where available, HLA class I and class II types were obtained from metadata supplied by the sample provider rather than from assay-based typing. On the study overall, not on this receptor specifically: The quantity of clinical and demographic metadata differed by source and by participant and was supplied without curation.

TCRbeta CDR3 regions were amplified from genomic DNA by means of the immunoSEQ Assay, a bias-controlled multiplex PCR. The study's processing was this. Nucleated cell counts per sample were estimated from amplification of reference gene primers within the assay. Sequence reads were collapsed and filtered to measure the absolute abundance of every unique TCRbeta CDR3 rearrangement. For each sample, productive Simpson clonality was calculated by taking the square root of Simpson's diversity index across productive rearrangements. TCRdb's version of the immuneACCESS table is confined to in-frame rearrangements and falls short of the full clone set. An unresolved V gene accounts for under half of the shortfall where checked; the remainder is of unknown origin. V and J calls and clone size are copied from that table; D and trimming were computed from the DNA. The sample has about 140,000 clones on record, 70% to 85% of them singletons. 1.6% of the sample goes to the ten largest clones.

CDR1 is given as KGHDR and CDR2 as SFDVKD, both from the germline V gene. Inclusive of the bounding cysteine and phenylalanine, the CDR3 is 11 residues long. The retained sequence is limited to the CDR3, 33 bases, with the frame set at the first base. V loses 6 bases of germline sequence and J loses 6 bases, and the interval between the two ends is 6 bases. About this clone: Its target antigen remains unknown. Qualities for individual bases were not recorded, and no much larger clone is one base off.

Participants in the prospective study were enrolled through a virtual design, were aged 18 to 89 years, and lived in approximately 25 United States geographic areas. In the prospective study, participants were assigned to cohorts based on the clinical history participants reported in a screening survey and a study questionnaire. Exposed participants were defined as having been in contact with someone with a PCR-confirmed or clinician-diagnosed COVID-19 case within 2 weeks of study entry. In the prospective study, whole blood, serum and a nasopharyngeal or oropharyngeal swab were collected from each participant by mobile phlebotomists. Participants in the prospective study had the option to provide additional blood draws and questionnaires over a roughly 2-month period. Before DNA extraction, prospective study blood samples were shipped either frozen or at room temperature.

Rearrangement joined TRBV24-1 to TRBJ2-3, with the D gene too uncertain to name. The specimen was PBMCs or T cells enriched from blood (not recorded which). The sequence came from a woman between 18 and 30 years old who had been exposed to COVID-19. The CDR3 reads CATSYWDTQYF. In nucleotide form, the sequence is TGTGCCACCAGTTACTGGGATACGCAGTATTTT.